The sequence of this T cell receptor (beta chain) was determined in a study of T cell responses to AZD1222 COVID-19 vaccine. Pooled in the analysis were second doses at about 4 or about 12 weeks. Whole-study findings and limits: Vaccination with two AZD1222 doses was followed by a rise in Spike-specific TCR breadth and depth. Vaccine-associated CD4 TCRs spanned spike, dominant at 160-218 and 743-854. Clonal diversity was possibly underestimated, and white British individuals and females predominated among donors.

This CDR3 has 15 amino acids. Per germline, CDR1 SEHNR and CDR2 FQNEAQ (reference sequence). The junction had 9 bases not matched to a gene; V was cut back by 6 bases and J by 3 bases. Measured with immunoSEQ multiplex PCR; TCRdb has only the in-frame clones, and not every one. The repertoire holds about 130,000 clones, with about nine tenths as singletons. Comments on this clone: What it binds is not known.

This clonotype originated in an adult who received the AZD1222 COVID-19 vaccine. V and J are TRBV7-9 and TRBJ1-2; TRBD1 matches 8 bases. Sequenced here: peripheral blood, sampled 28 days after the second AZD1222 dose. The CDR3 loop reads CASSPLGGQDYGYTF. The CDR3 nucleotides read TGTGCCAGCAGTCCTTTGGGGGGACAGGACTATGGCTACACCTTC. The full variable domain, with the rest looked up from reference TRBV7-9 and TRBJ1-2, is DTGVSQNPRHKITKRGQNVTFRCDPISEHNRLYWYRQTLGQGPEFLTYFQNEAQLEKSRLLSDRFSAERPKGSFSTLEIQRTEQGDSAMYLCASSPLGGQDYGYTFGSGTRLTVV.